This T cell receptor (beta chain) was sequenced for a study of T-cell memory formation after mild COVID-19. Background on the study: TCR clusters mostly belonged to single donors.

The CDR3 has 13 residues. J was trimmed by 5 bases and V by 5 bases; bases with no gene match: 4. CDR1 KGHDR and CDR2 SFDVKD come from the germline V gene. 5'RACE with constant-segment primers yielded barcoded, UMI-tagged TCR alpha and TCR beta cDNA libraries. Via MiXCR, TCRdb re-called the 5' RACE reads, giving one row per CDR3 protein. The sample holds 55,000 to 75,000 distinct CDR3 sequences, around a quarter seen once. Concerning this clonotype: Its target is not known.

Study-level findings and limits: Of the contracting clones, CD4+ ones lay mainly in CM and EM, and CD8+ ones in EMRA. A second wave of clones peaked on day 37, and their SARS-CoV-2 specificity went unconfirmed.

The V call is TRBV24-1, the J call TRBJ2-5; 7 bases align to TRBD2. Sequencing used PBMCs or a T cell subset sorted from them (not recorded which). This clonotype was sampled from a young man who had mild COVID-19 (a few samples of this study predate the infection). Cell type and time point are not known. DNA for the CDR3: TGTGCCACCAGTGTAGGACTAGGGGAGACCCAGTACTTC. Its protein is CATSVGLGETQYF.